Shown below are 20 T cell receptor beta chains from a single sample sequenced in a study of molecular identifiers for immune sequencing clone quantification (dated by TCRdb to the late 2010s). To prepare the library, PCR was applied. The listed sequencing device is Illumina HiSeq 4000. In-frame beta chains were kept once TCRdb had trimmed the public reads at Q25 with fastp and called clones with MiXCR. Records with the same CDR3 protein are collapsed into one entry carrying the most frequent genes and DNA. The sample data list about 640,000 distinct CDR3 sequences, and about 20% of these were observed just once. Under 0.95% of the sample rests with the top ten. Sequenced input: naive CD8+ T cells from blood, with Jurkat cell RNA spiked in. What the cell subset or site label conveys for this sample: FACS-sorted CD8+CD4-CCR7+CD45RA+ naive T cells. These receptors were collected from a human donor in good health. Some libraries in this study had Jurkat cell RNA spiked in.

This clonotype has a count of ten or more. The chain recombines TRBV2 with TRBJ2-5, with 9 bases aligning to TRBD2. The CDR3 covers 17 residues. Per the germline V gene, CDR1 is SNHLY and CDR2 is FYNNEI. The V segment lost 1 base and the J segment 4 bases; nucleotides outside the gene matches: 10. The CDR3 bases are TGTGCCAGCAGTGAAGGACAAGCGGGGGGTACCACAGAGACCCAGTACTTC. Translation gives CASSEGQAGGTTETQYF.

The chain combines TRBV5-6 with TRBJ2-2; possibly TRBD1 for D (5 bases). The CDR3 is 15 residues long. The ends were cut back, 0 bases at V and 7 bases at J, with 13 bases in the middle. Germline V gives CDR1 SGHDT, CDR2 YYEEEE. The CDR3 sequence: CASSLDLGASGELFF. CDR3 nucleotide sequence: TGTGCCAGCAGCTTGGATCTTGGGGCTAGCGGGGAGCTGTTTTTT.

This clonotype has at least ten counts. The V and J genes are TRBV5-6 and TRBJ2-4, with D possibly being TRBD1 or TRBD2 (6 bases each). Germline V gives CDR1 SGHDT, CDR2 YYEEEE. The CDR3 runs to 12 residues. The V and J ends lost 5 bases and 10 bases respectively, with 13 bases between them. CDR3 region: CASSPGAAIQYF. The CDR3 DNA follows: TGTGCCAGCAGTCCGGGGGCGGCGATTCAGTACTTC.

The chain employs TRBV4-1 and TRBJ2-2; 8 positions agree with TRBD1. CDR1 and CDR2 (germline): MGHRA, YSYEKL. The ends lost 2 bases at V and 2 bases at J; junction bases unmatched: 7. The CDR3 length is 17 residues. CDR3 loop: CASSQLGQGLNTGELFF. The CDR3 nucleotides are TGCGCCAGCAGCCAACTCGGACAGGGACTTAACACCGGGGAGCTGTTTTTT.

Many counts were recorded for this clonotype. The chain combines TRBV20-1 with TRBJ2-1, with 9 positions matching TRBD1. CDR3 length: 18 amino acids. Germline CDR1 DFQATT, CDR2 SNEGSKA (reference sequence). Trimming at V came to 0 bases and at J to 3 bases, leaving 12 bases not matched to a gene. As DNA, the CDR3 is TGCAGTGCTAGAGACGTTCACCCGACAGGGGGAGACTACAATGAGCAGTTCTTC. Protein: CSARDVHPTGGDYNEQFF.

With regard to this clonotype: Given a much more abundant clone one base away, this may be a read error. The chain recombines TRBV6-1 with TRBJ2-1; D may be TRBD2 (6 bases). CDR1 and CDR2 (germline): MNHNS, SASEGT. The V end was cut by 2 bases, the J end by 13 bases, with 24 bases between. The length of the CDR3 is 16 residues. As DNA, the CDR3 is TGTGCCAGCAGTGAACTCGCGGCGGGGTCCCAAGAGACCCAGTTCTTC. It is translated as CASSELAAGSQETQFF.

Ten or more counts support this clonotype. The CDR3 loop is CASSLGAAGGNSPLHF. CDR3 bases: TGTGCCAGCAGCTTAGGGGCCGCGGGTGGCAATTCACCCCTCCACTTT. J is TRBJ1-6 and V is TRBV13; D is ambiguous. V gave up 0 bases and J gave up 7 bases, with 13 bases separating them. The CDR3 length is 16 residues. The germline V gene has CDR1 PRHDT and CDR2 FYEKMQ (reference sequence).

This clonotype was detected many times. The V and J genes are TRBV25-1 and TRBJ2-5; 7 bases agree with TRBD1. This CDR3 is 16 amino acids long. The trim removed 6 bases at V and 1 base at J, leaving 11 bases unmatched. Germline lookup yields CDR1 MGHDK and CDR2 SYGVNS. In nucleotides, the CDR3 is TGTGCCAGCAGAGATCCAGGACAGGAAAGCCAAGAGACCCAGTACTTC. Its translation is CASRDPGQESQETQYF.

Turning to this clonotype: This sequence may be a read error, since a much larger clone differs from it by one base. The chain combines TRBV6-5 with TRBJ2-7, with a weak D call TRBD2 (7 bases). Per germline, CDR1 MNHEY and CDR2 SVGAGI. The V and J ends lost 2 bases and 5 bases respectively, with 16 bases between them. CDR3 length equals 15 residues. DNA of the CDR3: TGTGCCAGCAGTTACATCAGCGGGACAACCCACGAGCAGTACTTC. It encodes CASSYISGTTHEQYF.

This clonotype was counted many times. The V gene is TRBV29-1, the J gene TRBJ1-1, with D uncertain. CDR1 SQVTM and CDR2 ANQGSEA come from the germline V gene. CDR3 length: 11 residues. Trimming removed 6 bases from V and 2 bases from J, with 7 bases in between. CDR3 DNA sequence: TGCAGCGTCGTTAAAAACACTGAAGCTTTCTTT. Translating it yields CSVVKNTEAFF.

This clonotype was counted ten times or more. The rearrangement uses TRBV6-2 or TRBV6-3 and TRBJ1-5; D uncertain. Trimming cost V 0 bases and J 7 bases, with 7 bases left between them. CDR3 length: 13 residues. Germline CDR1 MNHEY, CDR2 SVGEGT. The CDR3 coding sequence is TGTGCCAGCAGTTACTCTGGAAGCCAGCCCCAGCATTTT. Translated, it gives CASSYSGSQPQHF.

Turning to this clonotype: This may stem from a read error, because a much larger clone lies one nucleotide away. J is TRBJ1-5 and V is TRBV18; 9 positions agree with TRBD1. The V and J ends lost 3 bases and 9 bases, in that order; junction bases with no gene match: 9. This CDR3 has 15 residues. In germline, CDR1 is KGHSH, CDR2 LQKENI. The CDR3 protein is CASSPGQGSYRPQHF. CDR3 nucleotides: TGTGCCAGCTCACCCGGACAGGGGTCTTATCGGCCCCAGCATTTT. The entire variable domain, with the rest obtained from reference TRBV18 and TRBJ1-5, is as follows: NAGVMQNPRHLVRRRGQEARLRCSPMKGHSHVYWYRQLPEEGLKFMVYLQKENIIDESGMPKERFSAEFPKEGPSILRIQQVVRGDSAAYFCASSPGQGSYRPQHFGDGTRLSIL.

This clonotype was seen a few times. This chain joins TRBV27 and TRBJ1-6; 7 nucleotides line up with TRBD1. Germline CDR1 reads MNHEY; CDR2 reads SMNVEV (reference sequence). This CDR3 is 13 amino acids long. The CDR3: CASGTAEYSPLHF. In nucleotides, the CDR3 is TGTGCGAGCGGGACAGCGGAGTATTCACCCCTCCACTTT.

This clonotype was seen ten or more times. This chain connects TRBV20-1 to TRBJ2-3, with D perhaps matching TRBD1 (6 bases). The CDR3 contains 15 residues. Germline V gene data show CDR1 as DFQATT and CDR2 as SNEGSKA (reference sequence). Trimming took off 0 bases at V and 0 bases at J, with 10 bases between the two ends. CDR3 protein: CSARDSGVSTDTQYF. CDR3 nucleotide sequence: TGCAGTGCTAGAGATTCAGGGGTCAGCACAGATACGCAGTATTTT.

The sample holds many counts of this clonotype. The chain recombines TRBV2 with TRBJ2-7, with 8 bases identical to TRBD1. This CDR3 comprises 14 residues. After removal of 5 bases from V and 3 bases from J, the junction contained 6 bases not matched to a gene. The germline gives CDR1 SNHLY, CDR2 FYNNEI. The chain's CDR3 is CASSQDRADYEQYF. The CDR3 nucleotides are TGTGCCAGCAGTCAGGACAGGGCCGACTACGAGCAGTACTTC. The full variable domain, completed using reference TRBV2 and TRBJ2-7, is EPEVTQTPSHQVTQMGQEVILRCVPISNHLYFYWYRQILGQKVEFLVSFYNNEISEKSEIFDDQFSVERPDGSNFTLKIRSTKLEDSAMYFCASSQDRADYEQYFGPGTRLTVT.

The sample holds many counts of this clonotype. This rearrangement joins TRBV28 to TRBJ2-7; D is ambiguous. Trimming took off 6 bases at V and 3 bases at J, with 15 bases between the two ends. Germline lookup yields CDR1 MDHEN and CDR2 SYDVKM. The CDR3 has 14 residues. The CDR3 DNA follows: TGTGCCAGCAGCCCCGACCTAGTTGGCTACGAGCAGTACTTC. This translates into CASSPDLVGYEQYF.

This clonotype was picked up one time. A much larger clone lies a single base off, so this may be a read error. The chain links TRBV30 to TRBJ2-3, with D possibly being TRBD2 (5 bases). The CDR3 length is 13 residues. The V gene lost 4 bases and the J gene lost 5 bases, with 13 bases spanning the gap. The V gene's germline CDR1 is GTSNPN and CDR2 SVGIG (reference sequence). CDR3 in amino acids: CAWTEDWRDTQYF. The CDR3 nucleotides read TGTGCCTGGACCGAGGACTGGAGAGATACGCAGTATTTT.

This clonotype was observed a few times. This chain uses TRBV12-3 or TRBV12-4 with TRBJ2-7; 8 bases align to TRBD1. With 7 bases clipped from V and 0 bases from J, the junction kept 8 bases outside the gene matches. This CDR3 has 15 amino acids. CDR3 coding DNA: TGTGCCAGCAACGTCGGACAGGGCTCCTCCTACGAGCAGTACTTC. Residues: CASNVGQGSSYEQYF.

The table lists this clonotype with many counts. The V call is TRBV12-3 or TRBV12-4, the J call TRBJ2-5; D is unclear. V dropped 6 bases and J dropped 2 bases, with 13 bases sitting between them. The CDR3 is made up of 14 amino acids. The DNA for the CDR3 is TGTGCCAGCAGCCCCGACCCCAATCAAGAGACCCAGTACTTC. Residues: CASSPDPNQETQYF.

This clonotype was picked up many times. The chain carries TRBV6-5 and TRBJ2-5; tentative D call: TRBD2 (5 bases). CDR3 length equals 17 residues. The germline V gene has CDR1 MNHEY and CDR2 SVGAGI. Trimming took off 6 bases at V and 3 bases at J, with 23 bases between the two ends. The CDR3 nucleotides read TGTGCCAGCAGCTTAACGGGGATCGGGGTGGGAGAAGAGACCCAGTACTTC. This encodes CASSLTGIGVGEETQYF.